The clone carrying this T cell receptor beta chain was seen only once. The data were obtained in a study of shared T cell receptors in the human thymus. The table came from immunoSEQ multiplex PCR; TCRdb's copy has only in-frame clones and leaves some out. The table shows over 650,000 clones, with around 87% occurring only once. CDR1 is SEHNR, CDR2 FQNEAQ, per germline (reference sequence). CDR3 length: 13 residues. V was cut by 7 bases and J by 7 bases, with 14 bases left in between. This sample was shared with a second study, whose subject was human thymus T cells. This second report adds: All donors were healthy Finnish infants who were undergoing corrective surgery to treat congenital heart defects. Resections from corrective heart surgery provided thymus tissue. In unrelated individuals, thymic repertoires overlapped highly, according to related research.

The sequencing sample was made of thymocytes. J is TRBJ2-1 and V is TRBV7-9; D remains unclear. The receptor was isolated from a boy under two years old with a congenital heart defect. This CDR3 reads CASTQRSWNEQFF. DNA of the CDR3: TGTGCCAGCACCCAGCGCTCCTGGAATGAGCAGTTCTTC.